This TCR beta chain was found in a study of persistence of HIV-infected CD4 T cells. Study-wide background: CD4+ T cells responding to CMV or HIV-1 Gag were isolated.

Comment on this clone: Its matching antigen is unknown.

An overlapping HIV-1 Gag peptide pool stimulated these cells at 0.75 to 1 ug/peptide/mL. CD40L-negative CD69-negative CD45RO-high memory CD4+ T cells were sorted as populations depleted of antigen-responding cells. Plasma HIV-1 RNA stayed below 50 copies/mL for at least 4 years. Points from the study as a whole: Within sorted populations, more oligoclonal TCRs accompanied more oligoclonal proviruses.

The immunoSEQ assay was version 4, run in survey mode. Data came from immunoSEQ multiplex PCR; TCRdb stores just in-frame clones and leaves some out. Altogether approximately 34,000 clones are present, approximately 80% being singletons, with the ten largest covering 15% to 20%. Germline CDR1 is SEHNR and CDR2 is FQNEAQ (reference sequence). The V and J ends lost 5 bases and 6 bases, in that order; junction bases with no gene match: 4. The CDR3 covers 13 residues. Sequencing was performed on CD4+ T cells sorted from PBMCs after roughly 19-hour stimulation, taken from a patient who received antiretroviral therapy. This TCR derives from an adult woman with HIV who was CMV-seropositive. This chain connects TRBV7-9 to TRBJ2-1; 7 positions agree with TRBD2. Here the CDR3 reads CASSAGTTNEQFF. The DNA of the CDR3 is TGTGCCAGCAGCGCCGGGACTACCAATGAGCAGTTCTTC.